This T cell receptor (beta chain) originates from a study of T-cell reconstitution after alpha-beta-depleted transplantation in children. This CDR3 spans 17 amino acids. V was pared by 1 base and J by 2 bases, with 8 bases of the junction left unmatched. Germline CDR1 and CDR2: SGHTA and FQGNSA. This clonotype was found a few times. During its preparation, the TCRbeta library received unique molecular identifiers. TCRdb redid the calling of the PCR reads with MiXCR, one entry per CDR3 protein. Found here are about 400,000 distinct CDR3 sequences, 10% to 15% of them singletons; the top ten hold about 3.9%.

The gene calls are TRBV7-2 and TRBJ2-3, with 8 positions matching TRBD2. The receptor was isolated from a human donor who donated a stem cell graft to a child with Fanconi anemia. Sequencing used PBMCs, obtained from the stem cell graft. CDR3 in amino acids: CASSLVESGGFTDTQYF. The CDR3 DNA follows: TGTGCCAGCAGCTTAGTTGAAAGCGGGGGCTTCACAGATACGCAGTATTTT.